This TCR beta chain stems from a study of tumor-infiltrating lymphocytes in primary liver carcinoma. Study background: Tumors measured 4.2 to 10 cm and were stage T1-T3 N0M0.

Co-extraction yielded RNA and DNA from roughly 21-30 mg of unsorted bulk tissue. Patients were chronically HBV-infected and treatment-naive. Worth noting for this clonotype: No antigen is known for it. An end of the junction differs from the germline gene, which may be a read error.

CDR1 is SGHNT and CDR2 is YYREEE in the germline V gene (reference sequence). The CDR3 consists of 15 residues. Points from the study as a whole: The study found a significantly higher top-250-clone fraction in tumors than in blood (p = 0.039).

Total RNA (around 500 ng) served as template for TCR beta cDNA synthesis primed by a constant-region primer. Construction of TCR beta libraries relied on three successive nested multiplex PCR rounds employing slightly modified ARM-PCR. Running 9 to 11 cycles apiece, the first two PCR rounds relied on TRBV1-TRBV30 forward primers together with a C-beta reverse primer. TCRdb re-analysed the multiplex PCR reads in MiXCR, keeping a single row per CDR3 protein. The sample carries about 75,000 distinct CDR3 sequences, 69% recorded once. The sequence was collected from a man between 40 and 49 years old with primary liver carcinoma and hepatitis B virus infection. The chain combines TRBV5-4 with TRBJ2-3, with TRBD2 as a possible D gene (6 bases). Sample: tumor-adjacent normal liver tissue. In nucleotides, the CDR3 is TGTACCAGCAGGGTAGTGGGACTTCGCGGTGATACGCAGTATTTT. It specifies CTSRVVGLRGDTQYF.